This paragraph covers one T cell receptor (beta chain) sequence. Germline CDR1 and CDR2: SQVTM and ANQGSEA. Deletions cut 4 bases from V and 3 bases from J, with 16 bases between. The CDR3 sequence is 14 residues long. This record belongs to a study of CD8+CD57+ T cells in acquired aplastic anemia. Patients chosen for sequencing had shown CD8+CD57+ cell expansion by flow cytometry. The study profiled TCR beta VDJ and CDR3 using genomic DNA as template. TCRdb ran MiXCR on the reads and lists one entry per CDR3 protein. This table has 200,000 to 250,000 distinct CDR3 sequences, 60% to 80% appearing once.

The sequenced sample consisted of sorted CD4+, CD8+, or CD8+CD57+ T cells (not recorded which) from PBMCs. The clonotype was recovered from a human donor with aplastic anemia. This chain uses TRBV29-1 with TRBJ2-7, with D perhaps given as TRBD1 or TRBD2 (5 bases each). The CDR3 loop is CSVVLVSGSYEQYF. The CDR3, as DNA: TGCAGCGTTGTACTCGTATCAGGGAGCTACGAGCAGTACTTC.